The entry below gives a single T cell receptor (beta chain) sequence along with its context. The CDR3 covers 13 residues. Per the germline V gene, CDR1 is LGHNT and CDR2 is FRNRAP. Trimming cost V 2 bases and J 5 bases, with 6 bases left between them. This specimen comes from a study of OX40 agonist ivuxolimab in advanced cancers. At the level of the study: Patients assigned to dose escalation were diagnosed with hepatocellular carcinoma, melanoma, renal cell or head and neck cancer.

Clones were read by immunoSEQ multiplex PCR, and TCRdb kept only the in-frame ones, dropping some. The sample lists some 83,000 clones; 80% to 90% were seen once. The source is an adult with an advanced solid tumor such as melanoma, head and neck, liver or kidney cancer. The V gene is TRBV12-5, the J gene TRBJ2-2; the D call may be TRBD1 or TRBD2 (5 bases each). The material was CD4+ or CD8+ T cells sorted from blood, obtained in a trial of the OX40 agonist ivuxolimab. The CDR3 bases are TGTGCTAGTGGTTTGTGGGGGACCGGGGAGCTGTTTTTT. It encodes CASGLWGTGELFF. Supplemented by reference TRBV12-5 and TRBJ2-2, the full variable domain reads DARVTQTPRHKVTEMGQEVTMRCQPILGHNTVFWYRQTMMQGLELLAYFRNRAPLDDSGMPKDRFSAEMPDATLATLKIQPSEPRDSAVYFCASGLWGTGELFFGEGSRLTVL.